Sequencing of this T cell receptor beta chain was carried out in a study of shared T cell receptors in the human thymus. The CDR3 runs to 19 residues. The repertoire was sequenced with immunoSEQ multiplex PCR; TCRdb's copy has only in-frame clones and lacks some. Of hundreds of thousands of clones listed, approximately 90% were seen once; the top ten hold 0.01%. These data were also reused for a study on human thymus T cells. That work states: The study used thymus tissue resected during corrective heart surgery.

This sequence joins TRBV21-1 and TRBJ1-5. TRBV21-1 is assigned pseudogene status. Sequencing input: thymocytes. The receptor was isolated from a boy younger than two with a congenital heart defect. The CDR3 is CASSPSAGGKELSNQPQHF. The CDR3 nucleotides are TGTGCCAGCAGTCCCTCCGCGGGGGGGAAGGAGCTTAGCAATCAGCCCCAGCATTTT.